The 8 T cell receptor beta chains below were found in one sample sequenced in a study of sequential checkpoint blockade in melanoma. Specified treatment: randomized to nivolumab then ipilimumab (arm A) or the reverse (arm B). TCRdb keeps only in-frame clones here, not all; method: immunoSEQ multiplex PCR. The top ten clones hold 15% to 20% of a sample with 20,000 or so clones, 65% to 75% of them seen once. The sample in question was CD8+ T cells sorted from blood (inferred from file names), obtained from a patient given nivolumab and ipilimumab in sequence. The receptors stem from a human donor with melanoma.

This chain uses TRBV27 with TRBJ1-2; 8 nucleotides agree with TRBD1. Germline V CDR1 and CDR2: MNHEY, SMNVEV (reference sequence). Unmatched junction bases numbered 10, after V lost 4 bases and J lost 6 bases. This CDR3 has 15 amino acids. CDR3 sequence: CASSYPAGGKNGYTF. The CDR3, as DNA: TGTGCCAGCAGTTATCCTGCAGGGGGCAAGAATGGCTACACCTTC.

The V call is TRBV13, the J call TRBJ1-1; D remains unclear. This CDR3 has 17 amino acids. V shed 4 bases and J shed 1 base, with 19 bases lying between them. Germline V gives CDR1 PRHDT, CDR2 FYEKMQ (reference sequence). This CDR3 is CASSSSREGVRNTEAFF. CDR3 DNA: TGTGCCAGCAGCTCCAGTCGGGAGGGTGTTCGGAACACTGAAGCTTTCTTT.

This clone came up a few times. The gene calls are TRBV7-8 and TRBJ1-1; D is unresolved. V lost 5 bases to trimming and J lost 0 bases, with 7 bases between them. Germline-derived CDR1 and CDR2 are SGHVS and FQNEAQ. This CDR3 is 13 amino acids long. CDR3 nucleotides: TGTGCCAGCAGCCTGTATTTGAACACTGAAGCTTTCTTT. It is translated as CASSLYLNTEAFF. Drawing the rest from reference TRBV7-8 and TRBJ1-1, the complete variable domain is GAGVSQSPRYKVAKRGQDVALRCDPISGHVSLFWYQQALGQGPEFLTYFQNEAQLDKSGLPSDRFFAERPEGSVSTLKIQRTQQEDSAVYLCASSLYLNTEAFFGQGTRLTVV.

The rearrangement uses TRBV7-9 and TRBJ2-5; D possibly corresponds to TRBD2 (5 bases). Germline CDR1 reads SEHNR; CDR2 reads FQNEAQ (reference sequence). The V and J ends lost 6 bases and 2 bases respectively, with 13 bases between them. This CDR3 contains 14 residues. CDR3 sequence: CASSAYRDQETQYF. CDR3 bases: TGTGCCAGCAGTGCCTACCGGGATCAAGAGACCCAGTACTTC. The variable domain in full, with the rest retrieved from reference TRBV7-9 and TRBJ2-5, is DTGVSQNPRHKITKRGQNVTFRCDPISEHNRLYWYRQTLGQGPEFLTYFQNEAQLEKSRLLSDRFSAERPKGSFSTLEIQRTEQGDSAMYLCASSAYRDQETQYFGPGTRLLVL.

This chain connects TRBV29-1 to TRBJ1-1; a weak D match, TRBD1 (5 bases). With 1 base removed from V and 4 bases from J, the gap between germline ends came to 10 bases. The CDR3 covers 13 residues. Germline-derived CDR1 and CDR2 are SQVTM and ANQGSEA. The CDR3 protein is CSVEGGGFTEAFF. The CDR3 DNA follows: TGCAGCGTTGAAGGGGGGGGGTTCACTGAAGCTTTCTTT.

This chain uses TRBV6-5 with TRBJ2-1, with 7 nucleotides matching TRBD1. Germline CDR1 and CDR2: MNHEY and SVGAGI. There are 14 residues in the CDR3. J gave up 8 bases and V 6 bases, and 10 bases lay outside the gene matches. CDR3 nucleotide sequence: TGTGCCAGCAGATCGGGACAGCTCCACCATGAGCAGTTCTTC. Amino acids: CASRSGQLHHEQFF.

V is TRBV9 and J is TRBJ2-1, with TRBD2 matching over 8 bases. The CDR3 covers 17 residues. V trimming: 3 bases; J trimming: 3 bases; junction bases outside the gene matches: 11. Per germline, CDR1 SGDLS and CDR2 YYNGEE. The DNA of the CDR3 is TGTGCCAGCAGCGCGTCCGGGCGGGGGGCCCGCTACAATGAGCAGTTCTTC. As protein: CASSASGRGARYNEQFF.

In its sample, this clone was seen a few times. Other DNA sequences from this sample encode an identical CDR3 as well. The chain combines TRBV18 with TRBJ2-6, with unresolved D. The CDR3 has 16 amino acids. Trimming left V 3 bases short and J 0 bases short, with 9 bases between. Germline V gene sequence: CDR1 KGHSH, CDR2 LQKENI. CDR3 sequence reads: CASSPPQYSGANVLTF. The CDR3 DNA reads as TGTGCCAGCTCACCTCCTCAGTACTCTGGGGCCAACGTCCTGACTTTC.